This record looks at one T cell receptor (beta chain) sequence and its context. This entry comes from a study of control samples from healthy donors and cancer patients. The CDR3 is 14 amino acids. V lost 4 bases to trimming and J lost 7 bases; unmatched junction nucleotides: 4. Germline V gene sequence: CDR1 LNHDA, CDR2 SQIVND (reference sequence). Using immunoSEQ multiplex PCR, the repertoire was profiled, and TCRdb retains in-frame clones only, with some absent. The repertoire consists of roughly 76,000 clones, with less than 95% occurring once and the leading ten covering 6.2%. The chain combines TRBV19 with TRBJ2-1; the match to TRBD2 covers 10 bases. This clonotype originated in a woman in her thirties or forties in good health. Sequencing was done on a sample of blood. CDR3 coding DNA: TGTGCCAGTAGTAGGAGCGGGGGGGATAATGAGCAGTTCTTC. Protein sequence: CASSRSGGDNEQFF.